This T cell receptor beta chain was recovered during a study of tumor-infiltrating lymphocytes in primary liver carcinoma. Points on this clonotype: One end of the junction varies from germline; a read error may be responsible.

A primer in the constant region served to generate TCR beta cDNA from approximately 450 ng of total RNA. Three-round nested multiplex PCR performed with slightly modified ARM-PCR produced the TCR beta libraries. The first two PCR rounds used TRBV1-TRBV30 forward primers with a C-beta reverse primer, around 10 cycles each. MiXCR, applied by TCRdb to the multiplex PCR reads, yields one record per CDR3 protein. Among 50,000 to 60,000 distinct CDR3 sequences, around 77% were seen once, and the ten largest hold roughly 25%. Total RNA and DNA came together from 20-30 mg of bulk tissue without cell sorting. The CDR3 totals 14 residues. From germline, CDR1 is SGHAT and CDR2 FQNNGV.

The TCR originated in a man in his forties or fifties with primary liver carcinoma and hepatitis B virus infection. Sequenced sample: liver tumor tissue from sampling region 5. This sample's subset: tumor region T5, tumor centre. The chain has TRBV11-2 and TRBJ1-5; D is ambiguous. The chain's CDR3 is CASGLIGLEQPQHF. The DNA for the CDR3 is TGTGCCAGCGGCTTAATAGGGTTGGAACAACCCCAGCATTTT.